Following are 27 T cell receptor beta chains from one sample sequenced in a study of cytomegalovirus exposure and HLA in healthy donors. PCR used 60 Vbeta primers and 13 Jbeta primers. Here immunoSEQ multiplex PCR was the method, and the copy in TCRdb shows in-frame clones only, minus some. Counted here are roughly 150,000 clones, around 63% occurring once; the ten biggest clones make up approximately 1.6%. The sample consisted of PBMCs. The receptors originated from a human donor in good health.

This chain joins TRBV5-1 and TRBJ2-7; 10 bases fit TRBD2. In germline, CDR1 is SGHRS, CDR2 YFSETQ. CDR3 size: 16 residues. The junction had 8 bases not matched to a gene; V was cut back by 0 bases and J by 5 bases. CDR3 DNA sequence: TGCGCCAGCAGCTTGGGAGGGACTAGCGTTAACGACGAGCAGTACTTC. Translated, it gives CASSLGGTSVNDEQYF.

Here the CDR3 DNA reads TGCGCCAGCAGCTTCGGGACAGGGGGCGAGCAGTACTTC. Translation gives CASSFGTGGEQYF. V usage is TRBV5-1 and J usage is TRBJ2-7; 11 bases line up with TRBD1. The CDR3 has 13 amino acids. V lost 2 bases, J lost 6 bases, and 1 base stayed unmatched. Germline CDR1 and CDR2: SGHRS and YFSETQ.

The CDR3 loop reads CASSLGTAGETQYF. In DNA form, the CDR3 reads TGTGCCAGCAGCCTAGGGACAGCTGGGGAGACCCAGTACTTC. The V gene is TRBV5-6, the J gene TRBJ2-5; 7 nucleotides match TRBD1. V was clipped by 4 bases and J by 5 bases; unmatched bases: 8. Germline CDR1 is SGHDT and CDR2 is YYEEEE. The CDR3 sequence is 14 residues long.

The rearrangement joins TRBV29-1 to TRBJ2-7; 12 nucleotides match TRBD1. Unmatched junction bases numbered 21, after V lost 3 bases and J lost 6 bases. CDR1 SQVTM and CDR2 ANQGSEA come from the germline V gene. The CDR3 is made up of 19 amino acids. The CDR3 region is CSVDGLERVWGQGASEQYF. CDR3 sequence (DNA): TGCAGCGTTGACGGGCTAGAAAGGGTGTGGGGACAGGGGGCTAGCGAGCAGTACTTC.

This sequence joins TRBV5-3 and TRBJ2-7; TRBD2 matches 8 bases. TRBV5-3 carries the ORF label, with uncertain function. The ends lost 3 bases at V and 6 bases at J; junction bases unmatched: 26. The CDR3 extends over 20 amino acids. For the CDR3, the DNA is TGTGCCAGAAGCTCAGCCTTCTGGAGGGGACTAGAAAAAATGGGGGCCGAGCAGTACTTC. Encoded protein: CARSSAFWRGLEKMGAEQYF.

The chain links TRBV7-6 to TRBJ2-5, with TRBD2 matching 11 bases. After removal of 5 bases from V and 11 bases from J, the junction contained 10 bases not matched to a gene. Germline V gives CDR1 SGHVS, CDR2 FNYEAQ. This CDR3 spans 14 amino acids. The CDR3 DNA is TGTGCCAGCAGCCTCGGGGTAGCGGGAGGGGAGCAGTACTTC. It is translated as CASSLGVAGGEQYF.

The chain couples TRBV7-3 to TRBJ2-1, with 9 positions matching TRBD2. Germline V gene data show CDR1 as SGHTA and CDR2 as FQGTGA. This CDR3 comprises 15 residues. Losses at the gene ends were 1 base for V and 4 bases for J; bases not matched to a gene: 2. CDR3 DNA sequence: TGTGCCAGCAGCTTAATAGCGGGAGCTTACAATGAGCAGTTCTTC. Its translation: CASSLIAGAYNEQFF.

V is TRBV11-2 and J is TRBJ2-5; no clear D. The CDR3 covers 12 residues. V lost 5 bases and J 1 base, leaving 5 bases between the germline ends. CDR1 is SGHAT and CDR2 is FQNNGV in the germline V gene. The CDR3 region is CASSPFQETQYF. DNA of the CDR3: TGTGCCAGCAGCCCTTTCCAAGAGACCCAGTACTTC.

The V call is TRBV9, the J call TRBJ2-2; no reliable D call. V was trimmed by 5 bases and J by 0 bases, leaving 11 bases between them. The CDR3 has 15 amino acids. Germline loops: CDR1 SGDLS, CDR2 YYNGEE. The CDR3 spells CASRESYANTGELFF. CDR3 sequence (DNA): TGTGCCAGCAGAGAGTCTTACGCGAACACCGGGGAGCTGTTTTTT.

This chain links TRBV7-8 with TRBJ2-2, with TRBD2 matching 9 bases. The germline V gene has CDR1 SGHVS and CDR2 FQNEAQ. V was clipped by 4 bases and J by 7 bases; unmatched bases: 13. CDR3 size: 17 residues. The CDR3 bases are TGTGCCAGCAGCTGGGGGGCGGGAGGGCCGGAAGGCGGGGAGCTGTTTTTT. It specifies CASSWGAGGPEGGELFF.

This clone was recorded only once. This chain uses TRBV2 with TRBJ2-1, with 13 bases that match TRBD2. This CDR3 has 14 amino acids. V trimming: 6 bases; J trimming: 9 bases; junction bases outside the gene matches: 5. Germline assignment: CDR1 SNHLY and CDR2 FYNNEI. CDR3 region: CASSRTSGSGEQFF. The CDR3 DNA follows: TGTGCCAGCAGCCGGACTAGCGGGAGTGGTGAGCAGTTCTTC.

Only a few counts were recorded for this clone. The chain uses TRBV2 and TRBJ2-2; no firm D call. The V end was cut by 1 base, the J end by 1 base, with 7 bases between. Germline V gene sequence: CDR1 SNHLY, CDR2 FYNNEI. This CDR3 is built from 15 residues. CDR3 bases: TGTGCCAGCAGTGAAGAGACTTTGAACACCGGGGAGCTGTTTTTT. Translated, it gives CASSEETLNTGELFF.

The rearrangement joins TRBV9 to TRBJ1-5; the match to TRBD1 covers 7 bases. Germline V gene lookup returns CDR1 SGDLS and CDR2 YYNGEE. CDR3 length: 14 amino acids. V trimming: 2 bases; J trimming: 7 bases; junction bases outside the gene matches: 6. CDR3 protein: CASSVDRAGQPQHF. CDR3 coding DNA: TGTGCCAGCAGCGTTGACAGGGCCGGGCAGCCCCAGCATTTT.

This chain links TRBV4-2 with TRBJ2-3; 11 positions agree with TRBD2. The CDR3 has 17 amino acids. Germline CDR1 LGHNA, CDR2 YNFKEQ. The V gene end was trimmed by 3 bases and the J gene end by 0 bases; junction bases not matched to a gene: 5. The CDR3 region is CASSQVSGRVSTDTQYF. In DNA form, the CDR3 reads TGTGCCAGCAGCCAGGTTAGCGGGAGGGTTAGCACAGATACGCAGTATTTT.

The chain employs TRBV28 and TRBJ1-5, with 11 bases lining up with TRBD1. Germline assignment: CDR1 MDHEN and CDR2 SYDVKM. V trimming: 5 bases; J trimming: 4 bases; junction bases outside the gene matches: 4. The CDR3 covers 15 residues. The DNA of the CDR3 is TGTGCCAGCAGTCGGACAGGGGGCGCGAATCAGCCCCAGCATTTT. It specifies CASSRTGGANQPQHF.

The CDR3 coding sequence is TGTGCCAGCAGTTTTCCGGCGGGTGAAGCTTTCTTT. Amino acids: CASSFPAGEAFF. The chain recombines TRBV28 with TRBJ1-1; D gene ambiguous. Germline V gene sequence: CDR1 MDHEN, CDR2 SYDVKM. V was shortened by 3 bases and J by 7 bases, with 9 bases between the two germline ends. This CDR3 region has 12 residues.

The V gene is TRBV27, the J gene TRBJ2-2; 9 bases are a match to TRBD1. The V and J ends lost 5 bases and 4 bases, in that order; junction bases with no gene match: 8. The CDR3 consists of 16 residues. Germline lookup yields CDR1 MNHEY and CDR2 SMNVEV (reference sequence). Here the CDR3 DNA reads TGTGCCAGCAGTAACACAGGGGGCGCTTCCACCGGGGAGCTGTTTTTT. This encodes CASSNTGGASTGELFF.

This clone was counted a single time. The rearrangement links TRBV27 to TRBJ2-7; TRBD1 matches 7 bases. J was trimmed by 4 bases and V by 3 bases; bases with no gene match: 12. Per the germline V gene, CDR1 is MNHEY and CDR2 is SMNVEV (reference sequence). The CDR3 is 16 amino acids. CDR3 residues: CASSFESGTVFYEQYF. DNA for the CDR3: TGTGCCAGCAGTTTTGAGTCAGGGACAGTTTTTTACGAGCAGTACTTC.

In its sample, this clone was seen a few times. V and J are TRBV4-2 and TRBJ1-1; the D gene is possibly TRBD1 (5 bases). CDR1 is LGHNA, CDR2 YNFKEQ, per germline. V shed 4 bases and J shed 4 bases, with 10 bases lying between them. There are 13 residues in the CDR3. Here the CDR3 reads CASSPGIGTEAFF. The CDR3 DNA reads as TGTGCCAGCAGCCCAGGGATTGGCACTGAAGCTTTCTTT.

The chain uses TRBV27 and TRBJ1-5; D is unclear. The CDR3 sequence is 13 residues long. The germline V gene has CDR1 MNHEY and CDR2 SMNVEV (reference sequence). V was shortened by 4 bases and J by 5 bases, with 9 bases between the two germline ends. CDR3 nucleotides: TGTGCCAGCAGTTGGGGAGGTGATCAGCCCCAGCATTTT. Protein: CASSWGGDQPQHF.

This clone was observed a few times. The genes are TRBV7-8 and TRBJ1-1; D is undetermined. Germline V gene data show CDR1 as SGHVS and CDR2 as FQNEAQ. The germline V and J ends were trimmed by 5 bases and 2 bases, with 18 bases remaining between them. This CDR3 is built from 16 residues. The CDR3 nucleotides are TGTGCCAGCAGCCCGCCCAATATGGGAGAAAACACTGAAGCTTTCTTT. Protein: CASSPPNMGENTEAFF.

This chain uses TRBV11-2 with TRBJ2-7; possibly TRBD1 for D (6 bases). V was cut by 3 bases and J by 3 bases, with 9 bases left in between. Looked up from germline, CDR1 is SGHAT and CDR2 is FQNNGV. The CDR3 is 13 amino acids. DNA of the CDR3: TGTGCCAGCAGCTTCGGACAGCTCTACGAGCAGTACTTC. Translating gives CASSFGQLYEQYF.

The chain employs TRBV19 and TRBJ1-4; TRBD1 matches 10 bases. CDR1 and CDR2 from the germline V gene are LNHDA and SQIVND (reference sequence). V lost 4 bases and J lost 0; bases outside the gene matches: 8. This CDR3 is 18 amino acids long. The CDR3 protein is CASSTPGQGTATNEKLFF. CDR3 bases: TGTGCCAGTAGTACCCCGGGACAGGGGACCGCAACTAATGAAAAACTGTTTTTT.

J is TRBJ1-1 and V is TRBV4-1, with a tentative D call TRBD1 (5 bases). CDR1 and CDR2 (germline): MGHRA, YSYEKL. V was cut by 0 bases and J by 5 bases, with 13 bases left in between. This CDR3 has 15 amino acids. The CDR3 sequence is CASSQDGRGRTEAFF. The CDR3 coding sequence is TGCGCCAGCAGCCAAGATGGACGGGGGAGGACTGAAGCTTTCTTT.

The V and J genes are TRBV5-4 and TRBJ1-4, with D possibly matching TRBD1 (6 bases). This CDR3 is built from 14 residues. From germline, CDR1 is SGHNT and CDR2 YYREEE (reference sequence). Trimming took off 4 bases at V and 8 bases at J, with 15 bases between the two ends. The CDR3 DNA reads TGTGCCAGCAGCCCTGCAGGGGTCCGCGAAAAACTGTTTTTT. It translates to CASSPAGVREKLFF.

In its sample, this clone was seen a few times. The V gene is TRBV5-1, the J gene TRBJ2-3; 8 positions match TRBD1. In germline, CDR1 is SGHRS, CDR2 YFSETQ. Trimming removed 1 base from V and 2 bases from J; junction bases left unmatched: 9. The CDR3 runs to 17 residues. The CDR3 DNA is TGCGCCAGCAGCTTGTCCAAGGGCAGGGGGCACACAGATACGCAGTATTTT. Translation: CASSLSKGRGHTDTQYF.

The rearrangement joins TRBV19 to TRBJ2-2; weak D call: TRBD2 (5 bases). Germline V gene data show CDR1 as LNHDA and CDR2 as SQIVND (reference sequence). The V end was cut by 3 bases, the J end by 0 bases, with 17 bases between. This CDR3 contains 18 residues. The CDR3 DNA is TGTGCCAGTAGTATCGTCGTAGCGCGTATCGCGAACACCGGGGAGCTGTTTTTT. Amino acids: CASSIVVARIANTGELFF.